Listed below are T cell receptor beta chains from one sample, sequenced in a study of control samples from healthy donors and cancer patients. Produced via immunoSEQ multiplex PCR; TCRdb's table is partial and in-frame only. The data contain 130,000 or so clones, about 90% of them singletons. Sequencing used blood. These receptors came from a man between 18 and 35 years old in good health. CDR3s include the opening cysteine and the closing phenylalanine or tryptophan. A D gene is named only where the DNA matches it firmly. Clone sizes are given selectively: once, few, many, or a class where the clone is expanded.

j_call: TRBJ1-2; v_call: TRBV6-4; d_call: NA; clone_size: NA; cdr3_nt: TGTGCCAGCAGTGGACAAGCCCTCTATGGCTACACCTTC; cdr3_aa: CASSGQALYGYTF
j_call: TRBJ1-4; v_call: TRBV5-1; d_call: NA; clone_size: NA; cdr3_nt: TGCGCCAGCAGCTTGGCGCAGGGACGGGTTGAAAAACTGTTTTTT; cdr3_aa: CASSLAQGRVEKLFF
j_call: TRBJ1-6; v_call: TRBV28; d_call: TRBD1; clone_size: NA; cdr3_nt: TGTGCCAGCAAAGACAGGGAGGGGCATAATTCACCCCTCCACTTT; cdr3_aa: CASKDREGHNSPLHF
j_call: TRBJ1-4; v_call: TRBV18; d_call: TRBD1; clone_size: NA; cdr3_nt: TGTGCCAGCACACAGGGGACGGATGAAAAACTGTTTTTT; cdr3_aa: CASTQGTDEKLFF
j_call: TRBJ1-2; v_call: TRBV27; d_call: NA; clone_size: NA; cdr3_nt: TGTGCCAGCAGTTTAAGCCCTGCGGGACACATCAGCTACACCTTC; cdr3_aa: CASSLSPAGHISYTF
j_call: TRBJ2-3; v_call: TRBV19; d_call: NA; clone_size: NA; cdr3_nt: TGTGCCAGTAGTATTGGGGGAGATACGCAGTATTTT; cdr3_aa: CASSIGGDTQYF
j_call: TRBJ1-1; v_call: TRBV30; d_call: NA; clone_size: NA; cdr3_nt: TGTGCCTGGAGTGTACACCCGGTGAACACTGAAGCTTTCTTT; cdr3_aa: CAWSVHPVNTEAFF
j_call: TRBJ2-1; v_call: TRBV6-4; d_call: NA; clone_size: NA; cdr3_nt: TGTGCCAGCAGTTTGACAGCCTCCTACAATGAGCAGTTCTTC; cdr3_aa: CASSLTASYNEQFF
j_call: TRBJ2-3; v_call: TRBV19; d_call: NA; clone_size: NA; cdr3_nt: TGTGTCAGTAGTATAGGCGGGGGCAGCACAGATACGCAGTATTTT; cdr3_aa: CVSSIGGGSTDTQYF
j_call: TRBJ2-3; v_call: TRBV9; d_call: TRBD1; clone_size: once; cdr3_nt: TGTGCCAGCAGCCCGCCGCGGACAGGACCTAGCACAGATACGCAGTATTTT; cdr3_aa: CASSPPRTGPSTDTQYF
j_call: TRBJ1-3; v_call: TRBV15; d_call: NA; clone_size: NA; cdr3_nt: TGTGCCACTCAGAACCGGGCCCCCCGGGGAAACACCATATATTTT; cdr3_aa: CATQNRAPRGNTIYF